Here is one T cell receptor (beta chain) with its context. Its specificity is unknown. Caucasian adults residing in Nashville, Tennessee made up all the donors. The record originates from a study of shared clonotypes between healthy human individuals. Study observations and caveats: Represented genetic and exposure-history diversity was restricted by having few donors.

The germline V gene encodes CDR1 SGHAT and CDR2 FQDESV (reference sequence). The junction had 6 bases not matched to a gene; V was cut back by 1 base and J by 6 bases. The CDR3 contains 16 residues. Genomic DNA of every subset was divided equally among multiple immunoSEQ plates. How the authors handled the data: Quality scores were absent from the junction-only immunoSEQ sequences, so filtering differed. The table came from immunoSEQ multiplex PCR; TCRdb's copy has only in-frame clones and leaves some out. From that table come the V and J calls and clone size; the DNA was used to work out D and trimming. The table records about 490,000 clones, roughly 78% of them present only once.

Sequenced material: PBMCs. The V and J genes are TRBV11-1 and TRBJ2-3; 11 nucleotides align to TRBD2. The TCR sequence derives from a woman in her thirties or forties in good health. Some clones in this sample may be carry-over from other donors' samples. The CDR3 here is CASSLGLAGGGDTQYF. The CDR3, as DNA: TGTGCCAGCAGCTTAGGGCTAGCGGGAGGAGGTGATACGCAGTATTTT.